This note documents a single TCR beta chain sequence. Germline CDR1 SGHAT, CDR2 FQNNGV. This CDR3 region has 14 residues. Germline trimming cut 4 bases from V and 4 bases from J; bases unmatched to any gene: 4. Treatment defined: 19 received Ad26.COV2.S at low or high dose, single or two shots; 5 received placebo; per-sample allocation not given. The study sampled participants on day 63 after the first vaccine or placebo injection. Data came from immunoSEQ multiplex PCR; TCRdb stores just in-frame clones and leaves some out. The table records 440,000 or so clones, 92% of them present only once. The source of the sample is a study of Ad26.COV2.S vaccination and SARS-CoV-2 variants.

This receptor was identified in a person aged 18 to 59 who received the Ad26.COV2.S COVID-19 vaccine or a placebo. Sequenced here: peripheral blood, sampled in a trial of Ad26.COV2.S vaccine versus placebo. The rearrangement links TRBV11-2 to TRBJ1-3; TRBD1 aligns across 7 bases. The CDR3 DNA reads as TGTGCCAGCAGCTCCACAGGGGTAGGAAACACCATATATTTT. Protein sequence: CASSSTGVGNTIYF.